The clone carrying this T cell receptor (beta chain) occurred a few times. Its specificity is unknown. This CDR3 contains 14 residues. V gave up 4 bases and J gave up 4 bases; unmatched junction bases: 8. CDR1 GTSNPN and CDR2 SVGIG come from the germline V gene (reference sequence). This record belongs to a study of beta chain features in type 1 diabetes. Findings of the study overall: There were fewer insertions and more deletions at the VDJ junctions of type 1 diabetes patients. Patients with Type 1 diabetes showed moderately but significantly shorter TCRB CDR3s in all four CD4+ subsets.

The entirety of the isolated RNA underwent reverse transcription, so expressed TCRB transcripts were sequenced. TCRdb's copy holds only in-frame clones and misses some; the assay was immunoSEQ multiplex PCR. The table records just under 150,000 clones, about 12% of them present only once. CD45RO/CCR7/CD25/CD127/CD95/CD27 separated CD4+ naive, central memory, regulatory and stem cell-like memory cells by sorting. This chain uses TRBV30 with TRBJ1-1; the match to TRBD1 covers 8 bases. Specimen: central memory CD4+ T cells from blood. This clonotype originated in a man younger than 30 with type 1 diabetes. The chain's CDR3 is CAWTAQGGGTEAFF. The DNA for the CDR3 is TGTGCCTGGACGGCACAGGGGGGCGGCACTGAAGCTTTCTTT.